The 3 T cell receptor beta chains reported below all come from one sample, sequenced in a study of blood T cell repertoires in COVID-19. Assay used: immunoSEQ multiplex PCR; TCRdb lists only in-frame clones, some missing. The sample gives around 120,000 clones, under 80% of which show up once; roughly 19% is in the top ten. The specimen was peripheral blood. These receptors all come from a man aged 70 or older with active or convalescent COVID-19.

This chain connects TRBV7-6 to TRBJ1-6, with D tentatively TRBD1 (6 bases). CDR3 length: 15 amino acids. Trimming took 4 bases from V and 6 from J, leaving 13 bases between them. The V gene's germline CDR1 is SGHVS and CDR2 FNYEAQ. CDR3 residues: CASSSGQALNSPLHF. Written as DNA, the CDR3 is TGTGCCAGCAGCTCGGGACAAGCGCTTAATTCACCCCTCCACTTT.

This chain connects TRBV14 to TRBJ2-1; D is perhaps TRBD1 (6 bases). This CDR3 comprises 17 residues. V dropped 4 bases and J dropped 6 bases, with 22 bases sitting between them. Germline values: CDR1 SGHDN, CDR2 FVKESK. The CDR3 loop is CASSPQVGQGISNEQFF. The CDR3 DNA follows: TGTGCCAGCAGCCCTCAGGTGGGGCAGGGGATTAGCAATGAGCAGTTCTTC.

Points on this clone: Other DNA sequences in this sample translate to the same CDR3. The chain couples TRBV18 to TRBJ2-7; 10 nucleotides line up with TRBD1. Unmatched junction bases numbered 1, after V lost 3 bases and J lost 2 bases. The CDR3 is 14 residues long. Per germline, CDR1 KGHSH and CDR2 LQKENI. This chain's CDR3 is CASSPGQGAYEQYF. The CDR3 DNA sequence: TGTGCCAGCTCACCTGGACAGGGGGCCTACGAGCAGTACTTC.